The T cell receptor (beta chain) under discussion was sequenced for a study of patients and donors after allogeneic stem cell transplantation. In this sample, this clonotype turned up many times. MiXCR, run by TCRdb on the RT-PCR reads, gives a single entry per CDR3 protein. The repertoire holds about a million distinct CDR3 sequences, with more than 15% as singletons. The CDR3 contains 12 residues. Deletions cut 2 bases from V and 1 base from J, with 2 bases between. The V gene's germline CDR1 is SGHTA and CDR2 FQGNSA. This clonotype was obtained from a human donor who was either an allogeneic HSCT recipient or a stem cell or donor lymphocyte infusion donor (not recorded which). It is not recorded whose cells these are; they may come from a transplant donor. The source material was blood, either unsorted or a sorted T cell fraction (not recorded which). The genes are TRBV7-2 and TRBJ1-2; no firm D call. The CDR3 DNA reads TGTGCCAGCAGCTTACTTAACTATGGCTACACCTTC. It codes for CASSLLNYGYTF.